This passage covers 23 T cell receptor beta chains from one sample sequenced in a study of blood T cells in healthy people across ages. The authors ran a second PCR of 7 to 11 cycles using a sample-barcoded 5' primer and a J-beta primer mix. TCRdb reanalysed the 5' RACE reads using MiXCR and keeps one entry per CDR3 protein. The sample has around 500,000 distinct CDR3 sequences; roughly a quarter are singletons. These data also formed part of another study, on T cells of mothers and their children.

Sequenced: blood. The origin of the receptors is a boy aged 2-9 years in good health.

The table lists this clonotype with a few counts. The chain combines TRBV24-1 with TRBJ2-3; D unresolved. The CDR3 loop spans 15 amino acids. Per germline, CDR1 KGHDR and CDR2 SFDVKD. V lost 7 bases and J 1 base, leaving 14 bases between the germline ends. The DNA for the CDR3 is TGTGCCACCAGCGATACCGCTTTGGGCACAGATACGCAGTATTTT. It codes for CATSDTALGTDTQYF.

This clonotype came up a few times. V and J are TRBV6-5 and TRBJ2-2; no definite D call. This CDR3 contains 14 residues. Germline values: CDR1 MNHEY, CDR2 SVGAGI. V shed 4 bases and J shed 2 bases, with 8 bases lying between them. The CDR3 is CASSSTDNTGELFF. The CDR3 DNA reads TGTGCCAGCAGTTCTACTGACAACACCGGGGAGCTGTTTTTT.

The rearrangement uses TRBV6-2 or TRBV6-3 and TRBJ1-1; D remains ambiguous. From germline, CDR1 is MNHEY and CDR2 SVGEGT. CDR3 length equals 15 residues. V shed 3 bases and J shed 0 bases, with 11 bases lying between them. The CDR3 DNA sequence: TGTGCCAGCAGTTATAGGTGGGCCATGAACACTGAAGCTTTCTTT. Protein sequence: CASSYRWAMNTEAFF.

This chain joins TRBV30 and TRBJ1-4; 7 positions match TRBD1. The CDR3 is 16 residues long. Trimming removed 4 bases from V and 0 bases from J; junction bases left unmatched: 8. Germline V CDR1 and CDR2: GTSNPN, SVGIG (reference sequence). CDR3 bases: TGTGCCTGGAAGCCGGGACAGTATGCAACTAATGAAAAACTGTTTTTT. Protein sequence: CAWKPGQYATNEKLFF. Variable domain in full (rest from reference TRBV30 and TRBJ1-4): SQTIHQWPATLVQPVGSPLSLECTVEGTSNPNLYWYRQAAGRGLQLLFYSVGIGQISSEVPQNLSASRPQDRQFILSSKKLLLSDSGFYLCAWKPGQYATNEKLFFGSGTQLSVL.

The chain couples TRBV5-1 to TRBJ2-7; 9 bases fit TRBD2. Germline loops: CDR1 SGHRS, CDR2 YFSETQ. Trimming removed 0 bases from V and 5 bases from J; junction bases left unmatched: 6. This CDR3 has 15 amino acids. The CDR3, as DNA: TGCGCCAGCAGCTTGGAAGGTAGCGGGAGCGACGAGCAGTACTTC. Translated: CASSLEGSGSDEQYF.

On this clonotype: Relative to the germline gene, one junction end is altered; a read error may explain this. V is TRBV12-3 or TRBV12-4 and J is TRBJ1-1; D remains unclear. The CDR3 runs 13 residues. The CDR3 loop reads CASRTGPGRDGIF. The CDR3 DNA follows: TGTGCCAGCAGAACCGGGCCCGGCCGGGATGGGATCTTT.

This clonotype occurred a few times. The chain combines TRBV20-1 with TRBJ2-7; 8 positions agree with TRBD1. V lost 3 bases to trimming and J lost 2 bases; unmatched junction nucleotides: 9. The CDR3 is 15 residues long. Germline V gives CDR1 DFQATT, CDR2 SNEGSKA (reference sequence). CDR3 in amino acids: CSASSLDRAPYEQYF. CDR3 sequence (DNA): TGCAGTGCTAGCTCCTTGGACAGGGCGCCCTACGAGCAGTACTTC.

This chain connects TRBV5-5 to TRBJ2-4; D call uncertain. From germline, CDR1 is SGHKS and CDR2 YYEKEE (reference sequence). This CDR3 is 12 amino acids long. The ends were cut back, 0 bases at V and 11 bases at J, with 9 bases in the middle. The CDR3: CASSLAGYVQYF. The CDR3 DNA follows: TGTGCCAGCAGCTTGGCTGGTTACGTTCAGTACTTC.

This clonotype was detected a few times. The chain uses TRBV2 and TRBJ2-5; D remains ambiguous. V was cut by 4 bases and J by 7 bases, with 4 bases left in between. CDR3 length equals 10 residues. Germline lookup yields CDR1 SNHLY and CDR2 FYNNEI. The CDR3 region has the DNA TGTGCCAGCAGTGTCGGGACCCAGTACTTC. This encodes CASSVGTQYF. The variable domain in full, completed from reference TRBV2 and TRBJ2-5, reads EPEVTQTPSHQVTQMGQEVILRCVPISNHLYFYWYRQILGQKVEFLVSFYNNEISEKSEIFDDQFSVERPDGSNFTLKIRSTKLEDSAMYFCASSVGTQYFGPGTRLLVL.

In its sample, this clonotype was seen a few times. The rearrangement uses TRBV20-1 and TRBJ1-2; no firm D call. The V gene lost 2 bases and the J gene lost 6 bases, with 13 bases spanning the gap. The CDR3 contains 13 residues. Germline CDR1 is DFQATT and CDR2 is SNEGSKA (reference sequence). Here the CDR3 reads CSARIRSDHGYTF. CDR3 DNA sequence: TGCAGTGCTAGAATTAGATCGGACCATGGCTACACCTTC.

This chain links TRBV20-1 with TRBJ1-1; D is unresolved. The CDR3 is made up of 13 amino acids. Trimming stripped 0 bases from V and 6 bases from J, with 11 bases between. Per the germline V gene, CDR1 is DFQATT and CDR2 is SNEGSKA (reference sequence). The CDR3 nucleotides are TGCAGTGCTAGAGAATTCGTGGAGGCTGAAGCTTTCTTT. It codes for CSAREFVEAEAFF.

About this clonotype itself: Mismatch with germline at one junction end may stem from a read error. The CDR3 DNA follows: TGTACCAGCAGCTGGGACGCAACCTTCTACGAGCAGTACTTC. Amino acid sequence: CTSSWDATFYEQYF. J is TRBJ2-7 and V is TRBV11-2; possibly TRBD1 or TRBD2 for D (5 bases each). Germline V gene sequence: CDR1 SGHAT, CDR2 FQNNGV. CDR3 length equals 14 residues.

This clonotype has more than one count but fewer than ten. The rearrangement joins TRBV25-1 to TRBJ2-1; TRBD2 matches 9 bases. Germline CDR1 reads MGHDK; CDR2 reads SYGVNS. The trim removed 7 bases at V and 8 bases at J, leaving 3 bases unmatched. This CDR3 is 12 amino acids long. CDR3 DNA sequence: TGTGCCAGCACCCAGCGGGAGGATGAGCAGTTCTTC. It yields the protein CASTQREDEQFF. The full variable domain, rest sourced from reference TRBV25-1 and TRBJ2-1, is EADIYQTPRYLVIGTGKKITLECSQTMGHDKMYWYQQDPGMELHLIHYSYGVNSTEKGDLSSESTVSRIRTEHFPLTLESARPSHTSQYLCASTQREDEQFFGPGTRLTVL.

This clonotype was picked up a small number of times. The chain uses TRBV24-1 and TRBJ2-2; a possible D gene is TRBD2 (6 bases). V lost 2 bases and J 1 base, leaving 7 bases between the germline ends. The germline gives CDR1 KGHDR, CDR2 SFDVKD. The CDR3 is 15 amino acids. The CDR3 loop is CATSDWRENTGELFF. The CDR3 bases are TGTGCCACCAGTGATTGGCGGGAGAACACCGGGGAGCTGTTTTTT.

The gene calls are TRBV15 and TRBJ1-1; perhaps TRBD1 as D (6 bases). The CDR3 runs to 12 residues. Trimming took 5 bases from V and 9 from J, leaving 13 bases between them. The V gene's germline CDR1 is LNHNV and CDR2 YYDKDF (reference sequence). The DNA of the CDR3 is TGTGCCACCAGCCAAGGGGGGGGAAAAGCTTTCTTT. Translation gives CATSQGGGKAFF.

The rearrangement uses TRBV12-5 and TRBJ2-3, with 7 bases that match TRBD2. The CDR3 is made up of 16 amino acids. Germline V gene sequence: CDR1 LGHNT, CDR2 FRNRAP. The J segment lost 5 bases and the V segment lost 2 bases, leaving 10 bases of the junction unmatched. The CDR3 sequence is CASGLPGGSGRDTQYF. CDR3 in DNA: TGTGCTAGTGGTTTGCCGGGGGGTAGCGGAAGAGATACGCAGTATTTT.

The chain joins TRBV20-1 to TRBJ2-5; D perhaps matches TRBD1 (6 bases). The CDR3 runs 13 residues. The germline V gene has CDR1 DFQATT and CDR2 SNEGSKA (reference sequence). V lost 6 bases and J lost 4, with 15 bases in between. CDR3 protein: CSAPVQGSETQYF. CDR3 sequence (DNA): TGCAGTGCCCCGGTGCAGGGGTCAGAGACCCAGTACTTC.

The CDR3 coding sequence is TGTGCCAGCAGTTGGGCAGGGGATCAGCCCCAGCATTTT. Its translation: CASSWAGDQPQHF. V and J are TRBV27 and TRBJ1-5; D is possibly TRBD1 (6 bases). Germline CDR1 reads MNHEY; CDR2 reads SMNVEV (reference sequence). Trimming took off 4 bases at V and 5 bases at J, with 9 bases between the two ends. This CDR3 region has 13 residues.

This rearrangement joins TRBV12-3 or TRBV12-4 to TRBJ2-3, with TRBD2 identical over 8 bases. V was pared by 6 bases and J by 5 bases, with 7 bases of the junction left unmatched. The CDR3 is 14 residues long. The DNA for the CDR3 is TGTGCCAGCAGCAACACGGGAGGGGGAGATACGCAGTATTTT. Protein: CASSNTGGGDTQYF.

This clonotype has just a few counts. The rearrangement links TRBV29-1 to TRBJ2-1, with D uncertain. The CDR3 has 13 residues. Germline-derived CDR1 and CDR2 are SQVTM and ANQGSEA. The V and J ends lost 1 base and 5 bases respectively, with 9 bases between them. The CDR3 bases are TGCAGCGTTGAAGTCCGGCAGAACAATGAGCAGTTCTTC. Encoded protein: CSVEVRQNNEQFF.

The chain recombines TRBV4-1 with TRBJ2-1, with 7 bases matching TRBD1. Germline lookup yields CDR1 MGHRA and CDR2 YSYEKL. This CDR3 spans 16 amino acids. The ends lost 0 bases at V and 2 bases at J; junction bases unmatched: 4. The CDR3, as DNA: TGCGCCAGCAGCCAAGAAGAGGGACAGCCCTACAATGAGCAGTTCTTC. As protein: CASSQEEGQPYNEQFF.

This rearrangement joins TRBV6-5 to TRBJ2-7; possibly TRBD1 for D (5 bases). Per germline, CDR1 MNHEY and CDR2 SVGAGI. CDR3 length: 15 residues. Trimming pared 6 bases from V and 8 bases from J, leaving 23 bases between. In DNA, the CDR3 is TGTGCCAGCAGCTTGTCCCAGGGTGTCGCTCCCAAGCAGTACTTC. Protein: CASSLSQGVAPKQYF.

CDR3 loop: CASSEGGQGSEQYF. The CDR3 nucleotides are TGTGCCAGCAGTGAAGGGGGACAGGGATCCGAGCAGTACTTC. V usage is TRBV2 and J usage is TRBJ2-7, with 9 bases lining up with TRBD1. Germline values: CDR1 SNHLY, CDR2 FYNNEI. The CDR3 runs to 14 residues. Unmatched junction bases numbered 4, after V lost 1 base and J lost 6 bases.